This T cell receptor beta chain was found in a study of tumor T cells in aggressive B-cell lymphoma. Method: immunoSEQ multiplex PCR; TCRdb's copy keeps in-frame clones and lacks some. The sample has about 2,400 clones, about four fifths seen once. The length of the CDR3 is 16 residues. Germline V lookup: CDR1 LNHNV, CDR2 YYDKDF (reference sequence). V dropped 5 bases and J dropped 1; count of bases not matched to a gene: 7. The rearrangement joins TRBV15 to TRBJ2-3; the match to TRBD2 covers 9 bases. Source material: tumor tissue. This receptor was obtained from an adult with diffuse large B cell lymphoma. The CDR3 coding sequence is TGTGCCACCAGCGTTGGACTAGCGCCACGCACAGATACGCAGTATTTT. Translating it yields CATSVGLAPRTDTQYF. Full variable domain (remainder filled in from reference TRBV15 and TRBJ2-3): DAMVIQNPRYQVTQFGKPVTLSCSQTLNHNVMYWYQQKSSQAPKLLFHYYDKDFNNEADTPDNFQSRRPNTSFCFLDIRSPGLGDTAMYLCATSVGLAPRTDTQYFGPGTRLTVL.